This T cell receptor (beta chain) was captured in a study of T cells in localized non-small cell lung cancer. General study points: Median around 56 top-100 tumor clones were shared with paired adjacent lung. T cell clonality was highest in uninvolved adjacent lung, above tumor. Sequencing involved a lone tumor region, leaving heterogeneity possible.

Clones were read by immunoSEQ multiplex PCR, and TCRdb kept only the in-frame ones, dropping some. The table shows tens of thousands of clones, with roughly 86% occurring only once. Trimming stripped 1 base from V and 2 bases from J, with 12 bases between. Per the germline V gene, CDR1 is MGHDK and CDR2 is SYGVNS. This CDR3 contains 15 residues. Note on this clone: Its antigen is unidentified.

The sample in question was peripheral blood, obtained before any cancer treatment. The chain links TRBV25-1 to TRBJ2-7; D remains ambiguous. The TCR was taken from a female donor over 55 with stage I lung adenocarcinoma. The CDR3 bases are TGTGCCAGCAGTGAATCTCTAGGGCAAACCTACGAGCAGTACTTC. Encoded protein: CASSESLGQTYEQYF.